The present T cell receptor beta chain was sequenced within a study of a mutant IDH1 vaccine in newly diagnosed glioma. The wider study: Every participant had undergone radiotherapy, temozolomide, or both before, and most underwent both.

Details on this clone: Antigen specificity is unknown.

Germline lookup yields CDR1 SGHAT and CDR2 FQNNGV. Trimming pared 5 bases from V and 3 bases from J, leaving 13 bases between. CDR3 length: 15 residues. Time point of the sample: week 35, safety follow-up. Every single dose of the vaccine, 300 ug of mutant IDH1 20-mer peptide, came with topical imiquimod. Newly diagnosed WHO grade 3 or 4 IDH1-mutant, ATRX-lost astrocytomas were identified in the donors. Broader study findings: Vaccination elicited immune responses in roughly 93% of patients.

Using immunoSEQ multiplex PCR, the repertoire was profiled, and TCRdb retains in-frame clones only, with some absent. This table holds tens of thousands of clones, 70% to 80% found once. The TCR sequence derives from a man between 40 and 49 years old with glioma. The starting material was PBMCs, obtained from a glioma patient whose treatment included an IDH1 peptide vaccine. The chain employs TRBV11-2 and TRBJ1-4; D ambiguous. The CDR3 DNA follows: TGTGCCAGCAGCCGCACGATTGCATCTAATGAAAAACTGTTTTTT. The encoded protein is CASSRTIASNEKLFF.